The subject of this entry is one TCR beta chain. This specimen comes from a study of blood T cell repertoires in COVID-19. The wider study: The study drew acute and convalescent COVID-19 samples from the United States, Italy and Spain. PBMCs, B-cell-depleted T cells, or T cells provided the cDNA or gDNA that made up the material.

The J segment lost 5 bases and the V segment lost 2 bases, leaving 5 bases of the junction unmatched. The CDR3 runs 14 residues. Germline CDR1 is MNHEY and CDR2 is SVGEGT. Authors' processing steps: Reference gene primer amplification in the assay estimated nucleated cell counts. Generated by immunoSEQ multiplex PCR, the TCRdb table keeps only in-frame clones and is missing some. Clone size and V and J calls were adopted from that table, with D and trimming inferred from the DNA. The sample holds tens of thousands of clones; just under 90% are singletons and the top ten take over 1.2%. The TCR comes from a man aged 60-69 years with acute or convalescent COVID-19. The chain links TRBV6-2 or TRBV6-3 to TRBJ2-7; 8 nucleotides agree with TRBD2. Sequenced input: peripheral blood. The CDR3 sequence is CASSYSGSLNEQYF. CDR3 in DNA: TGTGCCAGCAGTTACAGCGGGAGCTTGAACGAGCAGTACTTC.